This TCR beta chain was found in a study of OX40 agonist ivuxolimab in advanced cancers. Generated by immunoSEQ multiplex PCR, the TCRdb table keeps only in-frame clones and is missing some. The sample has approximately 60,000 clones, 65% to 80% seen once. V gave up 3 bases and J gave up 9 bases, with 19 bases separating them. Germline assignment: CDR1 SGHRS and CDR2 YFSETQ. There are 15 residues in the CDR3. The V and J genes are TRBV5-1 and TRBJ1-5; the D gene is possibly TRBD1 (5 bases). This specimen consisted of CD4+ or CD8+ T cells sorted from blood, obtained in a trial of the OX40 agonist ivuxolimab. This receptor was identified in an adult with an advanced solid tumor such as melanoma, head and neck, liver or kidney cancer. In DNA, the CDR3 is TGCGCCAGCAGCTGGGCGGGGGGGGACCAAGGGCCCCAGCATTTT. Its protein product is CASSWAGGDQGPQHF.